This T cell receptor beta chain stems from a study of T cell responses to AZD1222 COVID-19 vaccine. The overall study: Second-dose intervals of approximately 4 or approximately 12 weeks were pooled.

In the case of this clone: What it binds is not known.

Study findings and constraints: In a largely white British group with more females than males, clonal diversity was possibly underestimated. Reportedly, nearly half of unique spike TCRs recognized epitopes outside B.1.351/B.1.1.7 mutations. Vaccine-associated CD4 TCRs spanned spike, dominant at 160-218 and 743-854.

Unmatched junction bases numbered 0, after V lost 3 bases and J lost 3 bases. Germline CDR1 LNHDA, CDR2 SQIVND (reference sequence). The CDR3 covers 13 residues. Repertoires were generated with immunoSEQ multiplex PCR, while TCRdb's copy carries only in-frame clones and drops some. The table lists around 130,000 clones, approximately 94% of them singletons. The rearrangement uses TRBV19 and TRBJ1-2; 8 positions match TRBD1. The receptor was isolated from an adult in good health. The sample was peripheral blood, taken on day 0 of AZD1222 vaccination. CDR3 bases: TGTGCCAGTAGTATGGACAGGGACTATGGCTACACCTTC. Translation gives CASSMDRDYGYTF.